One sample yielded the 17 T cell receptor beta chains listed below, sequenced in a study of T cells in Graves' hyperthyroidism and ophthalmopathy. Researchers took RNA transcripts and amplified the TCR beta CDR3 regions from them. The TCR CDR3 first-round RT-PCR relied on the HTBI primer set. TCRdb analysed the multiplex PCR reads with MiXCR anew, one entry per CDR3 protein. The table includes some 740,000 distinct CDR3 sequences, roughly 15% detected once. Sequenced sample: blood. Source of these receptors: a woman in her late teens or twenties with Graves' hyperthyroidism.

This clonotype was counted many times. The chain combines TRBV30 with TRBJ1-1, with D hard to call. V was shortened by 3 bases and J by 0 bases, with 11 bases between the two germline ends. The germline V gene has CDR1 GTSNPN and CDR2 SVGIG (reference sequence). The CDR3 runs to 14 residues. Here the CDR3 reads CAWRRRGLNTEAFF. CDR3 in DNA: TGTGCCTGGAGAAGGAGAGGACTGAACACTGAAGCTTTCTTT.

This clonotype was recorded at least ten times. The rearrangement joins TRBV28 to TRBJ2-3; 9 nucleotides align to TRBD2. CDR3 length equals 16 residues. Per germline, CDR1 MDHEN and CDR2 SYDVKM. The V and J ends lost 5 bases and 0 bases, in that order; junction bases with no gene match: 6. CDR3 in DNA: TGTGCCAGCAGTCCGCTAGCGGGAACTAGCACAGATACGCAGTATTTT. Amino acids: CASSPLAGTSTDTQYF.

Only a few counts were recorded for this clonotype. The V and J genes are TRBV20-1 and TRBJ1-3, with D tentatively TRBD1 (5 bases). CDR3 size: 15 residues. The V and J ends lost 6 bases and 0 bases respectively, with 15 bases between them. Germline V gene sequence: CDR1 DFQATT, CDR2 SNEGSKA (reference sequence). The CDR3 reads CSALFGQGSGNTIYF. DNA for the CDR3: TGCAGTGCCCTGTTTGGGCAGGGCTCTGGAAACACCATATATTTT.

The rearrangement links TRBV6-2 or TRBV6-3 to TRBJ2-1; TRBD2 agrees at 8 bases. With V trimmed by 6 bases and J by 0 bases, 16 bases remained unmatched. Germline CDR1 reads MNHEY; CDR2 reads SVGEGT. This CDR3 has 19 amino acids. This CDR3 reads CASSPGIGAGESSYNEQFF. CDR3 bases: TGTGCCAGCAGCCCTGGGATAGGAGCGGGGGAGAGCTCCTACAATGAGCAGTTCTTC.

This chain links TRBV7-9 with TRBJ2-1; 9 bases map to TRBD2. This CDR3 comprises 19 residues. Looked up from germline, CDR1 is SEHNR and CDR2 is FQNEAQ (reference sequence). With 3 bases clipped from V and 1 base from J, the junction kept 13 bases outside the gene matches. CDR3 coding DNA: TGTGCCAGCAGCTTGCAGACTAGCGGCCTTCTCTCTTCCTACAATGAGCAGTTCTTC. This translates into CASSLQTSGLLSSYNEQFF.

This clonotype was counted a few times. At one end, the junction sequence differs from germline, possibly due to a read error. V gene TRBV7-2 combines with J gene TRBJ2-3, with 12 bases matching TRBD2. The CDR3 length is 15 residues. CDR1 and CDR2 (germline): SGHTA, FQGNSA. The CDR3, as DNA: TGTGCCAGCAGCCTAGCGGGAGGGCCCGCAGATACGCAGTATTTT. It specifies CASSLAGGPADTQYF.

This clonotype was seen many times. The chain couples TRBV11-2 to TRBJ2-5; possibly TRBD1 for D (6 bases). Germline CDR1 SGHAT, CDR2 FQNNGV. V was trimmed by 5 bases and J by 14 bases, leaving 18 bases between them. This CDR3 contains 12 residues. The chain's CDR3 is CASSVNRDRTYF. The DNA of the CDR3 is TGTGCCAGCAGCGTCAACAGGGACCGCACCTACTTC.

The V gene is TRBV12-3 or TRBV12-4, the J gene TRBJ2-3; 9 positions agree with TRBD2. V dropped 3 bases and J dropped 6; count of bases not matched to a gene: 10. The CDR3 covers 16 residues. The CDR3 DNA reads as TGTGCCAGCAGTTTGTGGGCTAGCGGGATTCTGGATACGCAGTATTTT. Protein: CASSLWASGILDTQYF.

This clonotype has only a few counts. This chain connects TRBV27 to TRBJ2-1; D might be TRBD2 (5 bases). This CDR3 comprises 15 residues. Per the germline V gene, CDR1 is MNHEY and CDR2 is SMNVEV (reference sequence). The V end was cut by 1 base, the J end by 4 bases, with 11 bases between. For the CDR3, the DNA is TGTGCCAGCAGTTTATTACCAAGGGAGTACAATGAGCAGTTCTTC. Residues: CASSLLPREYNEQFF.

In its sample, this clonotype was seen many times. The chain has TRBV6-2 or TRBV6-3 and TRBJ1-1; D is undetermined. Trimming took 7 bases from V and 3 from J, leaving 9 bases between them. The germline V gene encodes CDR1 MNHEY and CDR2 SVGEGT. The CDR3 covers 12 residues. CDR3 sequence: CASTDGYTEAFF. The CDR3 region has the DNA TGTGCCAGCACCGACGGGTACACTGAAGCTTTCTTT.

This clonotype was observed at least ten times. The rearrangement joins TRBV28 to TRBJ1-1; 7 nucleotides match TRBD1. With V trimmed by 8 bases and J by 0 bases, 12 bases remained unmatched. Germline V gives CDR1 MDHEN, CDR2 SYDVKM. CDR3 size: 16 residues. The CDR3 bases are TGTGCCAGCGGGTTAGCAGGGGGTCTCATGAACACTGAAGCTTTCTTT. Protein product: CASGLAGGLMNTEAFF.

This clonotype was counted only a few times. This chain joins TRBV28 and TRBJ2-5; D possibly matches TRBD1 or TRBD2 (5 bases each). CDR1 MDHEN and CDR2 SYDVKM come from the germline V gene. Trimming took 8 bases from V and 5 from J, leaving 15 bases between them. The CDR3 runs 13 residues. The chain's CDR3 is CASHSWGGETQYF. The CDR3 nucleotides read TGTGCCAGCCACTCGTGGGGCGGGGAGACCCAGTACTTC.

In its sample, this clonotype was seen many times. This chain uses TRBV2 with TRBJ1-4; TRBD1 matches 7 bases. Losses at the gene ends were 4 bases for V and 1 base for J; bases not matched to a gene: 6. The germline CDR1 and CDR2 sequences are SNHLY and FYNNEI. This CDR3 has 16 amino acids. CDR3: CASSANYRGTNEKLFF. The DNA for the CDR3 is TGTGCCAGCAGTGCCAATTACAGGGGAACTAATGAAAAACTGTTTTTT.

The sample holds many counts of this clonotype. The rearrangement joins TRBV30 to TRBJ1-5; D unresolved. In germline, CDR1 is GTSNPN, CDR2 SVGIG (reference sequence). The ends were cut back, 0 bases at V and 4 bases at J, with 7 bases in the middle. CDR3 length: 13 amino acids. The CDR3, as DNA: TGTGCCTGGAGTGTAGACGGGAATCAGCCCCAGCATTTT. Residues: CAWSVDGNQPQHF. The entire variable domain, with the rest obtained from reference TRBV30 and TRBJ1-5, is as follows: SQTIHQWPATLVQPVGSPLSLECTVEGTSNPNLYWYRQAAGRGLQLLFYSVGIGQISSEVPQNLSASRPQDRQFILSSKKLLLSDSGFYLCAWSVDGNQPQHFGDGTRLSIL.

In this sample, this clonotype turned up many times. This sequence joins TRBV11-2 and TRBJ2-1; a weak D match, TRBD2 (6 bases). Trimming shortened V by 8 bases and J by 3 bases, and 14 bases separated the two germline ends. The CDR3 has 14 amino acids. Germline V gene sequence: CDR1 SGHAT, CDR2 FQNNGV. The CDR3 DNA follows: TGTGCCAGCCTCGGAGGAGGGCTCTACAATGAGCAGTTCTTC. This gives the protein CASLGGGLYNEQFF.

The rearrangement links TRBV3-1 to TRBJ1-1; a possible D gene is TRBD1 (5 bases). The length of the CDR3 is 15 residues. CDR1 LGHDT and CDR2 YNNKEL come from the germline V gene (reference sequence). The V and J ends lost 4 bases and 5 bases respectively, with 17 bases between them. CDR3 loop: CASSPRRDSGTEAFF. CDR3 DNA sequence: TGTGCCAGCAGCCCCAGACGGGACTCCGGGACTGAAGCTTTCTTT.

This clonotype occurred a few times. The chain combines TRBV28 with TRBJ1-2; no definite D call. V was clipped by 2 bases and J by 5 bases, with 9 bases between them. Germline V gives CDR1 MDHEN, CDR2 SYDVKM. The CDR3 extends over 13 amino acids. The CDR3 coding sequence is TGTGCCAGCAGTTTACAGAGTTTTTATGGCTACACCTTC. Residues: CASSLQSFYGYTF.